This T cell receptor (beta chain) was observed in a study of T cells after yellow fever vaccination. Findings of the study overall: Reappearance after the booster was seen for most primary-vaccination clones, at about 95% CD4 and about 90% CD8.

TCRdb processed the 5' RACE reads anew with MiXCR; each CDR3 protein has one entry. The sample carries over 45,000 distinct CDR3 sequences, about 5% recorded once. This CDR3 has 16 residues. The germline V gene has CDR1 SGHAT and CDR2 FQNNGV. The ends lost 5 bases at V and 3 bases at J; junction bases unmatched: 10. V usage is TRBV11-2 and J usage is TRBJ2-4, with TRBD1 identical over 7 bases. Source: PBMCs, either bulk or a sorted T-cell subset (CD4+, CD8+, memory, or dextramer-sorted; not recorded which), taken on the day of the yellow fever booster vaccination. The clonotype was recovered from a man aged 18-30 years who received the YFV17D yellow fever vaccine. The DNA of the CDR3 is TGTGCCAGCAGCCCCTCTCGACAGGGCGGCAAAAACATTCAGTACTTC. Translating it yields CASSPSRQGGKNIQYF.